Listed here are 22 T cell receptor beta chains from one sample, sequenced in a study of cytomegalovirus exposure and HLA in healthy donors. The PCR made use of 60 Vbeta and 13 Jbeta primers. The method was immunoSEQ multiplex PCR; TCRdb's version includes in-frame clones alone and lacks a portion of them. The sample lists some 120,000 clones; 65% to 80% were seen once. The sample was PBMCs. The receptors shown here come from a middle-aged woman in good health and CMV-seropositive.

This chain joins TRBV19 and TRBJ1-2; D is ambiguous. This CDR3 has 14 amino acids. V was shortened by 6 bases and J by 4 bases, with 15 bases between the two germline ends. Germline V CDR1 and CDR2: LNHDA, SQIVND (reference sequence). CDR3 coding DNA: TGTGCCAGTAGAGGGCTGGAGGTCAGCTATGGCTACACCTTC. Its protein product is CASRGLEVSYGYTF.

The chain couples TRBV5-1 to TRBJ2-1; the D is unclear. The V and J ends lost 1 base and 0 bases respectively, with 8 bases between them. Germline V gives CDR1 SGHRS, CDR2 YFSETQ. The CDR3 length is 15 residues. The CDR3 region is CASSLSQSSYNEQFF. CDR3 bases: TGCGCCAGCAGCTTGTCACAGAGCTCCTACAATGAGCAGTTCTTC.

This chain joins TRBV30 and TRBJ2-5; D unresolved. Germline V CDR1 and CDR2: GTSNPN, SVGIG (reference sequence). The CDR3 spans 11 residues. Trimming cost V 0 bases and J 4 bases, with 3 bases left between them. The CDR3 DNA reads TGTGCCTGGAGTGTAGCAGAGACCCAGTACTTC. Translation gives CAWSVAETQYF.

The genes are TRBV30 and TRBJ1-5; no definite D call. CDR1 is GTSNPN and CDR2 is SVGIG in the germline V gene (reference sequence). The CDR3 loop spans 13 amino acids. Trimming took 3 bases from V and 5 from J, leaving 11 bases between them. For the CDR3, the DNA is TGTGCCTGGAGGACAAGAACAGATCAGCCCCAGCATTTT. Protein product: CAWRTRTDQPQHF.

The chain employs TRBV14 and TRBJ2-3; 8 bases match TRBD2. V shed 1 base and J 8 bases; nucleotides not matched to a gene: 8. The CDR3 sequence is 15 residues long. Germline-derived CDR1 and CDR2 are SGHDN and FVKESK. Here the CDR3 DNA reads TGTGCCAGCAGCCAAGGCCTAGCGGGTGTAGGTACGCAGTATTTT. Translated, it gives CASSQGLAGVGTQYF. Looking up the rest from reference TRBV14 and TRBJ2-3 gives the full variable domain: EAGVTQFPSHSVIEKGQTVTLRCDPISGHDNLYWYRRVMGKEIKFLLHFVKESKQDESGMPNNRFLAERTGGTYSTLKVQPAELEDSGVYFCASSQGLAGVGTQYFGPGTRLTVL.

This chain uses TRBV7-3 with TRBJ2-2; 11 positions agree with TRBD2. V was pared by 4 bases and J by 8 bases, with 6 bases of the junction left unmatched. The germline V gene has CDR1 SGHTA and CDR2 FQGTGA. The CDR3 extends over 15 amino acids. The chain's CDR3 is CASSWLGLAAGELFF. The CDR3 region has the DNA TGTGCCAGCAGCTGGTTGGGACTAGCGGCGGGGGAGCTGTTTTTT.

The chain combines TRBV15 with TRBJ1-1; D is possibly TRBD1 (5 bases). The CDR3 length is 13 residues. CDR1 and CDR2 from the germline V gene are LNHNV and YYDKDF (reference sequence). Deletions cut 8 bases from V and 1 base from J, with 11 bases between. CDR3 loop: CATGGITNTEAFF. CDR3 DNA: TGTGCCACCGGGGGGATAACGAACACTGAAGCTTTCTTT.

The genes are TRBV6-1 and TRBJ1-2; 8 positions agree with TRBD1. V lost 2 bases and J lost 2; bases outside the gene matches: 13. From germline, CDR1 is MNHNS and CDR2 SASEGT. The CDR3 extends over 18 amino acids. The CDR3 nucleotides are TGTGCCAGCAGTGAACGTACACAGGGGGGCACGGTAAACTATGGCTACACCTTC. It codes for CASSERTQGGTVNYGYTF.

The J gene is TRBJ2-3, the V gene TRBV19, with D maybe TRBD2 (6 bases). Germline loops: CDR1 LNHDA, CDR2 SQIVND (reference sequence). There are 13 residues in the CDR3. V shed 9 bases and J shed 5 bases, with 15 bases lying between them. Written as DNA, the CDR3 is TGTGCCAGCGGGGCGGGGATCGTAGATACGCAGTATTTT. Its translation: CASGAGIVDTQYF.

This clone was detected once. Here the CDR3 reads CASNRQGGGDTEAFF. CDR3 bases: TGTGCCAGCAACCGACAGGGAGGTGGAGACACTGAAGCTTTCTTT. This chain uses TRBV6-5 with TRBJ1-1, with 7 bases lining up with TRBD1. The CDR3 covers 15 residues. In germline, CDR1 is MNHEY, CDR2 SVGAGI. V was clipped by 7 bases and J by 3 bases; unmatched bases: 11.

The V gene is TRBV6-5, the J gene TRBJ2-7, with D perhaps matching TRBD1 (6 bases). Germline lookup yields CDR1 MNHEY and CDR2 SVGAGI. Trimming removed 4 bases at V and 6 bases at J, with 19 bases between. This CDR3 contains 15 residues. The CDR3 spells CASSSLGGQSGEQYF. The CDR3 bases are TGTGCCAGCAGTTCCCTAGGGGGTCAATCCGGCGAGCAGTACTTC.

J is TRBJ2-3 and V is TRBV30; maybe TRBD2 (6 bases). The CDR3 has 14 residues. Trimming removed 2 bases from V and 6 bases from J, with 15 bases in between. Germline V gene data show CDR1 as GTSNPN and CDR2 as SVGIG (reference sequence). The CDR3 is CAWSRTSRTDTQYF. In nucleotides, the CDR3 is TGTGCCTGGAGTCGAACTAGCAGGACGGATACGCAGTATTTT. The full variable domain, with the rest looked up from reference TRBV30 and TRBJ2-3, is SQTIHQWPATLVQPVGSPLSLECTVEGTSNPNLYWYRQAAGRGLQLLFYSVGIGQISSEVPQNLSASRPQDRQFILSSKKLLLSDSGFYLCAWSRTSRTDTQYFGPGTRLTVL.

V and J are TRBV11-1 and TRBJ2-5, with 8 bases fitting TRBD2. The CDR3 is made up of 16 amino acids. CDR1 and CDR2 (germline): SGHAT, FQDESV (reference sequence). With V trimmed by 4 bases and J by 6 bases, 13 bases remained unmatched. CDR3 loop: CASSWINSGAGKTQYF. CDR3 bases: TGTGCCAGCAGCTGGATCAATAGCGGGGCCGGGAAGACCCAGTACTTC.

This clone was seen just once. J is TRBJ2-3 and V is TRBV5-4; no definite D call. From germline, CDR1 is SGHNT and CDR2 YYREEE (reference sequence). This CDR3 is built from 15 residues. Trimming took off 4 bases at V and 0 bases at J, with 12 bases between the two ends. CDR3 bases: TGTGCCAGCAGCCGAGAAGGAGCTAGCACAGATACGCAGTATTTT. Translating gives CASSREGASTDTQYF.

The V call is TRBV7-2, the J call TRBJ2-2; 11 bases agree with TRBD2. The germline CDR1 and CDR2 sequences are SGHTA and FQGNSA. The CDR3 is 16 amino acids. Trimming removed 5 bases from V and 5 bases from J; junction bases left unmatched: 7. The CDR3 DNA reads TGTGCCAGCAGCAACCTAGCGGGGGGTGGGACCGGGGAGCTGTTTTTT. It encodes CASSNLAGGGTGELFF.

This clone was seen only once. The chain is built from TRBV9 and TRBJ2-6, with D uncertain. V was shortened by 3 bases and J by 2 bases, with 9 bases between the two germline ends. The CDR3 covers 15 residues. The germline gives CDR1 SGDLS, CDR2 YYNGEE. In nucleotides, the CDR3 is TGTGCCAGCAGCGCCGAGTCTCCTGGGGCCAACGTCCTGACTTTC. It translates to CASSAESPGANVLTF.

The CDR3 region has the DNA TGCGCCAGCAGCTTCCAGGGGAACTATGGCTACACCTTC. Translation: CASSFQGNYGYTF. The chain employs TRBV5-1 and TRBJ1-2, with D perhaps TRBD1 (6 bases). Germline CDR1 and CDR2: SGHRS and YFSETQ. V was trimmed by 2 bases and J by 2 bases, leaving 7 bases between them. This CDR3 spans 13 amino acids.

The chain has TRBV19 and TRBJ1-1; D unresolved. This CDR3 spans 13 amino acids. The V end lost 2 bases, the J end lost 0 bases, and 4 bases lay between the germline ends. Germline loops: CDR1 LNHDA, CDR2 SQIVND (reference sequence). This CDR3 is CASSISVNTEAFF. In nucleotides, the CDR3 is TGTGCCAGTAGTATATCAGTGAACACTGAAGCTTTCTTT.

The chain employs TRBV11-3 and TRBJ2-5, with D unclear. The CDR3 has 13 amino acids. Per germline, CDR1 SGHNT and CDR2 YENEEA. V was pared by 3 bases and J by 5 bases, with 10 bases between. CDR3 sequence: CASSFGLGETQYF. The CDR3 coding sequence is TGTGCCAGCAGCTTCGGCTTGGGCGAGACCCAGTACTTC.

This clone was observed a few times. The chain uses TRBV5-4 and TRBJ1-6, with TRBD1 matching over 7 bases. This CDR3 has 17 residues. CDR1 SGHNT and CDR2 YYREEE come from the germline V gene (reference sequence). J lost 4 bases, V lost 4 bases, and 11 bases had no gene match. The CDR3 nucleotides are TGTGCCAGCAGCCATCTAGAGGGGGCTACGTATAATTCACCCCTCCACTTT. Residues: CASSHLEGATYNSPLHF. The whole variable domain, filled in from reference TRBV5-4 and TRBJ1-6, reads ETGVTQSPTHLIKTRGQQVTLRCSSQSGHNTVSWYQQALGQGPQFIFQYYREEENGRGNFPPRFSGLQFPNYSSELNVNALELDDSALYLCASSHLEGATYNSPLHFGNGTRLTVT.

The chain employs TRBV7-9 and TRBJ2-1, with D possibly TRBD2 on 7 matching bases. CDR1 is SEHNR and CDR2 is FQNEAQ in the germline V gene (reference sequence). Trimming stripped 3 bases from V and 7 bases from J, with 13 bases between. The CDR3 extends over 14 amino acids. CDR3 amino acids: CASSLGGARNEQFF. DNA for the CDR3: TGTGCCAGCAGCTTGGGGGGGGCCAGGAATGAGCAGTTCTTC.

The chain combines TRBV29-1 with TRBJ2-3, with D maybe TRBD2 (7 bases). Germline V CDR1 and CDR2: SQVTM, ANQGSEA. The germline V and J ends were trimmed by 7 bases and 8 bases, with 22 bases remaining between them. CDR3 length: 14 amino acids. CDR3 amino acids: CSAPGGAWDSTQYF. The CDR3 nucleotides are TGCAGCGCCCCGGGGGGCGCGTGGGACTCTACGCAGTATTTT.